This T cell receptor (beta chain) was profiled in a study of T cell responses to AZD1222 COVID-19 vaccine. Study details: Timing groups of about 4 and about 12 weeks for second doses were pooled. Findings and limits, study-wide: Scientists sampled the repertoires only once the peak T cell response had passed. Spike-specific TCR breadth rose after two AZD1222 doses, and depth rose as well. White British people made up most donors, females outnumbered males, and clonal diversity was possibly underestimated.

Note on this clone: Its antigen remains unknown.

The CDR3 has 12 amino acids. V was pared by 1 base and J by 10 bases, with 5 bases between. Germline V gives CDR1 SEHNR, CDR2 FQNEAQ (reference sequence). Some clones are missing from TCRdb's copy, which holds only in-frame ones; the method was immunoSEQ multiplex PCR. The data contain 150,000 or so clones, approximately 92% of them singletons. The chain employs TRBV7-9 and TRBJ1-6; D unresolved. Source: peripheral blood, taken on day 0 of AZD1222 vaccination. This sequence was found in an adult in good health. The CDR3 nucleotides are TGTGCCAGCAGCTTAGGATCGTCACCCCTCCACTTT. It codes for CASSLGSSPLHF.